This T cell receptor (beta chain) was profiled in a study of shared clonotypes between healthy human individuals. Trimming pared 6 bases from V and 2 bases from J, leaving 10 bases between. This CDR3 region has 13 residues. Germline CDR1 reads MGHDK; CDR2 reads SYGVNS. As concerns this clone: The antigen remains unidentified.

Findings and limits, study-wide: Sequencing depth was a factor that was expected to affect clonotype sharing among donors. Compared with memory subsets, naive subsets generally had larger estimated richness.

Replicate PCRs from sorted subsets contained around 190 ng DNA, which is some 29,000 T cell genomes. Measured with immunoSEQ multiplex PCR; TCRdb has only the in-frame clones, and not every one. The data show around 2.1 million clones, with around 95% seen just once and approximately 0.13% held by the top ten. The sequence was collected from a young man in good health. Sequencing was carried out using naive CD4+ T cells sorted from blood. Subset in this sample: CD45RA+ positively selected. The chain uses TRBV25-1 and TRBJ1-1, with D possibly being TRBD1 (5 bases). This CDR3 reads CASRGPLNTEAFF. The CDR3 coding sequence is TGTGCCAGCAGGGGACCGTTAAACACTGAAGCTTTCTTT.